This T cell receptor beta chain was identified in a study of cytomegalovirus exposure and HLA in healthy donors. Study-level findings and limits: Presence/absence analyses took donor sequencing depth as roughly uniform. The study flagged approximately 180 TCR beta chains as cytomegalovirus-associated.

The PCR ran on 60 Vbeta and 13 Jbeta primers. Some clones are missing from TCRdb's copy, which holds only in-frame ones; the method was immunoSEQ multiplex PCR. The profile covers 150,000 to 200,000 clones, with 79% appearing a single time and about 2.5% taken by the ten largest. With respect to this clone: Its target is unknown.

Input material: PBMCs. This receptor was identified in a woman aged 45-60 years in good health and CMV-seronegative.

The CDR3 spells CASSQDRAGGPTDTQYF. CDR3 bases: TGTGCCAGCAGCCAAGATCGGGCGGGAGGGCCCACAGATACGCAGTATTTT. The V call is TRBV14, the J call TRBJ2-3, with 9 bases lining up with TRBD2. This CDR3 spans 17 amino acids. Per the germline V gene, CDR1 is SGHDN and CDR2 is FVKESK. V lost 0 bases and J lost 2; bases outside the gene matches: 6.